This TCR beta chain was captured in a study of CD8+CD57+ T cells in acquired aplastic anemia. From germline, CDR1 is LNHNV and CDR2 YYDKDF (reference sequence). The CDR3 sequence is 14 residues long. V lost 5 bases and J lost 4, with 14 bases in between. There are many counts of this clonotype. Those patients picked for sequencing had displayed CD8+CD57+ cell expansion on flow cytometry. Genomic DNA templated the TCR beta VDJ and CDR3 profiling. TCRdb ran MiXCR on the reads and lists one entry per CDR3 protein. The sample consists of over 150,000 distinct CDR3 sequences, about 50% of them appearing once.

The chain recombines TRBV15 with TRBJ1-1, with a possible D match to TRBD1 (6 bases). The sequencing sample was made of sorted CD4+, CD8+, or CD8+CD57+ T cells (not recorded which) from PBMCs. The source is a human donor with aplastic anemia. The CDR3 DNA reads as TGTGCCACCAGCGGGTACAGGGTGGGCACTGAAGCTTTCTTT. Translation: CATSGYRVGTEAFF.